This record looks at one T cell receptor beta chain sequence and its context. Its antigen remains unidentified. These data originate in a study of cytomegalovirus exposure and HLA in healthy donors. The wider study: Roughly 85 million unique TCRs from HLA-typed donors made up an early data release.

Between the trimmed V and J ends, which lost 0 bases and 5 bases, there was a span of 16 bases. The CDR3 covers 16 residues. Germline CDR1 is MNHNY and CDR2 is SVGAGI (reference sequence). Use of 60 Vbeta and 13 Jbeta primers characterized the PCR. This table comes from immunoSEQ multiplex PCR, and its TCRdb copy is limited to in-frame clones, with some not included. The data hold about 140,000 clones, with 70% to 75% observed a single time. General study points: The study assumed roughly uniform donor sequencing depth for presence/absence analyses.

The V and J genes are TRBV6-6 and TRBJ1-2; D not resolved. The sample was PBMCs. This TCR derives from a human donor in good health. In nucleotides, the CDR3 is TGTGCCAGCAGTTACTCGAAGCGTGGCAGAGGGTATGGCTACACCTTC. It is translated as CASSYSKRGRGYGYTF.